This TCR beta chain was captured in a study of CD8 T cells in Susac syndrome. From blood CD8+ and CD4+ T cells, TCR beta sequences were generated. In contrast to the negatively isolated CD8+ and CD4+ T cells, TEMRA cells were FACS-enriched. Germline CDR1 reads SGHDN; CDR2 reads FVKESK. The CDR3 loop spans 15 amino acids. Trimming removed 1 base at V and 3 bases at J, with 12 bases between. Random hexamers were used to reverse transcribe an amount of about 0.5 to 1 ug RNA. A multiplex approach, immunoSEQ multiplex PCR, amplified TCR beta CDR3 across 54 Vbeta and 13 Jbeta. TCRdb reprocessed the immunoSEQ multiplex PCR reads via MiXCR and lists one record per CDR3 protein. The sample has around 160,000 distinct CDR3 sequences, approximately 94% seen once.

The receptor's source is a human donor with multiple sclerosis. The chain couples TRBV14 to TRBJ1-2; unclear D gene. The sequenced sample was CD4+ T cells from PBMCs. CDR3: CASSQGEATHYGYTF. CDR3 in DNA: TGTGCCAGCAGCCAAGGTGAGGCAACTCACTATGGCTACACCTTC.